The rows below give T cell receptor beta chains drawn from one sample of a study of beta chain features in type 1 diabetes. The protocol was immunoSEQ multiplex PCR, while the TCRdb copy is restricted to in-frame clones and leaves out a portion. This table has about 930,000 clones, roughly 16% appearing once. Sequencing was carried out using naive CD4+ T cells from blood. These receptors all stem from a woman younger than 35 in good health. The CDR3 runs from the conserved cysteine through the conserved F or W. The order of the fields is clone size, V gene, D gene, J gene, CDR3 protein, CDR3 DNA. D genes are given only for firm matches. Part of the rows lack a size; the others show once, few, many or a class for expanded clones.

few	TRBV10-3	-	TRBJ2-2	CAISERQNTGELFF	TGTGCCATCAGTGAAAGACAAAACACCGGGGAGCTGTTTTTT
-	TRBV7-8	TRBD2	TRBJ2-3	CASSPGLAGVSHTDTQYF	TGTGCCAGCAGCCCGGGACTAGCGGGAGTCTCACACACAGATACGCAGTATTTT
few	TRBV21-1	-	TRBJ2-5	CASSKAGKQETQYF	TGTGCCAGCAGCAAAGCAGGCAAGCAAGAGACCCAGTACTTC
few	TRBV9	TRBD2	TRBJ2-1	CASSVGTSGRGEQFF	TGTGCCAGCAGCGTAGGGACTAGCGGGAGGGGTGAGCAGTTCTTC
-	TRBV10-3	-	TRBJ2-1	CAISEGQTSKDEQFF	TGTGCCATCAGTGAGGGACAGACAAGTAAGGATGAGCAGTTCTTC
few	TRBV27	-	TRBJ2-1	CASSLKQVTTDEQFF	TGTGCCAGCAGTTTAAAACAGGTGACGACAGATGAGCAGTTCTTC
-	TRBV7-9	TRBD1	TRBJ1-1	CASSRDSAMNTEAFF	TGTGCCAGCAGCCGGGACAGCGCTATGAACACTGAAGCTTTCTTT
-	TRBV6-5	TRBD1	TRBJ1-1	CASSYSSGQGGTEAFF	TGTGCCAGCAGTTACTCATCCGGGCAGGGGGGCACTGAAGCTTTCTTT
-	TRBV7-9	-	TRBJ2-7	CASSLEVWDGVGTYEQYF	TGTGCCAGCAGCTTAGAGGTATGGGACGGAGTTGGAACCTACGAGCAGTACTTC
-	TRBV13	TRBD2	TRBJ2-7	CASSGSGTEQYF	TGTGCCAGCAGCGGTAGCGGGACTGAGCAGTACTTC
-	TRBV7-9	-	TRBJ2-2	CASSPSPLGTGELFF	TGTGCCAGCAGTCCAAGCCCCCTCGGCACCGGGGAGCTGTTTTTT
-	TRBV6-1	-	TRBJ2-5	CASSEGSSWEETQYF	TGTGCCAGCAGTGAAGGGTCCTCCTGGGAAGAGACCCAGTACTTC
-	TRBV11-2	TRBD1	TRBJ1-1	CASSFTYSYRGSRKTEAFF	TGTGCCAGCAGCTTTACCTACTCGTACAGGGGTAGCAGGAAGACTGAAGCTTTCTTT
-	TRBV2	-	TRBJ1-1	CASTRGITEAFF	TGTGCCAGCACCCGAGGGATAACTGAAGCTTTCTTT
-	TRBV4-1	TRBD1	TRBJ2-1	CASSQTGGTTNEQFF	TGCGCCAGCAGCCAAACAGGGGGCACCACCAATGAGCAGTTCTTC
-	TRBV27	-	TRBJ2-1	CASSRTRGRGQFF	TGTGCCAGCAGTAGGACTAGGGGGCGCGGGCAGTTCTTC
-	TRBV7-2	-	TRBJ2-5	CASSSRSFDQETQYF	TGTGCCAGCAGCTCCCGGTCTTTCGACCAAGAGACCCAGTACTTC
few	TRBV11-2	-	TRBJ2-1	CASSLGSEQFF	TGTGCCAGCAGCTTAGGGAGTGAGCAGTTCTTC
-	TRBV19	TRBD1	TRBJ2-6	CASSIQGVNSGANVLTF	TGTGCCAGTAGTATCCAGGGGGTCAATTCTGGGGCCAACGTCCTGACTTTC
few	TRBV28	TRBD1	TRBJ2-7	CASSETGTGDYEQYF	TGTGCCAGCAGCGAGACCGGGACAGGGGACTACGAGCAGTACTTC
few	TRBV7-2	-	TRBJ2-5	CASSLWETQYF	TGTGCCAGCAGCTTATGGGAGACCCAGTACTTC
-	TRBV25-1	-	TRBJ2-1	CASSALYEQFF	TGTGCCAGCAGTGCCTTGTATGAGCAGTTCTTC
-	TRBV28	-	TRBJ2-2	CASTRRGRSGELFF	TGTGCCAGCACCCGAAGAGGGCGTTCCGGGGAGCTGTTTTTT
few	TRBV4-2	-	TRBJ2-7	CASSQERNSYEQYF	TGTGCCAGCAGCCAAGAGCGGAACTCCTACGAGCAGTACTTC
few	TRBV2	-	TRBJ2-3	CASSVGGTSTDTQYF	TGTGCCAGCAGTGTTGGCGGTACTAGCACAGATACGCAGTATTTT
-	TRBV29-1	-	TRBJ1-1	CSVVGQYTEAFF	TGCAGCGTGGTGGGACAATACACTGAAGCTTTCTTT
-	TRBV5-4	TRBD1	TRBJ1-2	CASSFGQGFGNYGYTF	TGTGCCAGCAGCTTCGGACAGGGGTTCGGTAACTATGGCTACACCTTC
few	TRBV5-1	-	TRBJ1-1	CASSLTASTEAFF	TGCGCCAGCAGCTTAACAGCCAGCACTGAAGCTTTCTTT
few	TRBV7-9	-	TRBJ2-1	CASGLSSYNEQFF	TGTGCCAGCGGGCTGTCGTCCTACAATGAGCAGTTCTTC
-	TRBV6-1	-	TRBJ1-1	CASGPQEGTEAFF	TGTGCCAGCGGACCCCAGGAGGGCACTGAAGCTTTCTTT
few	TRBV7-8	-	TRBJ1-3	CASSLASGASSGNTIYF	TGTGCCAGCAGCTTAGCGTCCGGGGCTAGCTCTGGAAACACCATATATTTT
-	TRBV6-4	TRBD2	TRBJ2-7	CASNYGTSGRAGYF	TGTGCCAGCAACTATGGGACTAGCGGGAGGGCAGGATACTTC
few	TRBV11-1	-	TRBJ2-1	CASSFYSESYNEQFF	TGTGCCAGCAGCTTTTACAGTGAATCCTACAATGAGCAGTTCTTC
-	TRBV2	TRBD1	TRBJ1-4	CASSARDRNEKLFF	TGTGCCAGCAGTGCCCGGGACAGGAATGAAAAACTGTTTTTT
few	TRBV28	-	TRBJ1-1	CASSLRDTEAFF	TGTGCCAGCAGTTTAAGGGACACTGAAGCTTTCTTT
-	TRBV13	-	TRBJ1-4	CASSLGVAEKLFF	TGTGCCAGCAGCTTAGGGGTAGCGGAAAAACTGTTTTTT
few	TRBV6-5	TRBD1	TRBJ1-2	CASSSTGQDIYGYTF	TGTGCCAGCAGCTCTACTGGACAGGACATATATGGCTACACCTTC
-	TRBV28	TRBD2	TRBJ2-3	CASSLGTSGRLTDTQYF	TGTGCCAGCAGCCTCGGGACTAGCGGGAGGTTAACAGATACGCAGTATTTT
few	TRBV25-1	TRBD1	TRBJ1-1	CASRGQKNTEAFF	TGTGCCAGCCGGGGACAGAAGAACACTGAAGCTTTCTTT
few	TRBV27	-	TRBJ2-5	CASSFVHGETQYF	TGTGCCAGCAGTTTTGTTCATGGAGAGACCCAGTACTTC
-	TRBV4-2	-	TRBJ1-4	CASSQRPANEKLFF	TGTGCCAGCAGCCAACGGCCAGCTAATGAAAAACTGTTTTTT
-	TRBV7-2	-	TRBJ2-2	CASSLVQGHPGELFF	TGTGCCAGCAGCTTAGTCCAGGGGCACCCCGGGGAGCTGTTTTTT
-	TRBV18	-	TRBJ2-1	CASSNAALGYEQFF	TGTGCCAGCTCAAACGCCGCCTTGGGGTACGAGCAGTTCTTC
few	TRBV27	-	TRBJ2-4	CASRIRVEGSGIQYF	TGTGCCAGCAGGATCCGGGTGGAAGGGTCAGGCATTCAGTACTTC
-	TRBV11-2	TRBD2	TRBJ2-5	CASSFVAGRGQYF	TGTGCCAGCAGCTTCGTAGCGGGGAGGGGCCAGTACTTC
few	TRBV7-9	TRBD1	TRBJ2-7	CASSLGQVSYEQYF	TGTGCCAGCAGCCTCGGACAGGTGTCCTACGAGCAGTACTTC
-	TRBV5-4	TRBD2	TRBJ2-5	CASSFRVSSGREDETQYF	TGTGCCAGCAGCTTCCGAGTCTCTAGCGGGAGGGAGGACGAGACCCAGTACTTC
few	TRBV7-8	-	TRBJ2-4	CASSLLGETKNIQYF	TGTGCCAGCAGCTTACTGGGAGAGACCAAAAACATTCAGTACTTC
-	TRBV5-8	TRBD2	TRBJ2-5	CASSLGLAVQETQYF	TGTGCCAGCAGCTTGGGGCTAGCGGTTCAAGAGACCCAGTACTTC
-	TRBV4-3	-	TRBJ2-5	CASSQAPEETQYF	TGCGCCAGCAGCCAAGCCCCGGAAGAGACCCAGTACTTC
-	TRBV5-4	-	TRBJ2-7	CAGSARLGIEYF	TGTGCCGGCAGCGCCCGGCTTGGGATTGAGTACTTC
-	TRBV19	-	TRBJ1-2	CATRPGTTPLHGYTF	TGTGCCACTCGCCCCGGGACAACCCCACTCCATGGCTACACCTTC
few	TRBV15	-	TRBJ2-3	CATSGQTGITDTQYF	TGTGCCACCAGCGGACAGACTGGAATCACAGATACGCAGTATTTT
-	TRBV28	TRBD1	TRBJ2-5	CASSPLFRDSREETQYF	TGTGCCAGCAGTCCTCTCTTCCGGGACAGCAGGGAAGAGACCCAGTACTTC
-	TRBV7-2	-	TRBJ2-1	CASSLEGEEQFF	TGTGCCAGCAGCTTAGAGGGGGAAGAGCAGTTCTTC